These 9 T cell receptor beta chains came from one sample sequenced in a study of T-cell memory formation after mild COVID-19. MiXCR, run by TCRdb on the 5' RACE reads, gives a single entry per CDR3 protein. The table includes just under 350,000 distinct CDR3 sequences, 10% to 15% detected once. Sequenced material: PBMCs or a T cell subset sorted from them (not recorded which). The receptors were sampled from a man in his late teens or twenties who had mild COVID-19 (a few samples of this study predate the infection). Cell type and time point are not known.

This chain connects TRBV4-3 to TRBJ2-1, with D maybe TRBD2 (5 bases). V shed 2 bases and J shed 4 bases, with 9 bases lying between them. This CDR3 is built from 14 residues. Germline CDR1 reads LGHNA; CDR2 reads YSLEER. DNA for the CDR3: TGCGCCAGCAGCCAATCCGGGGTTTACAATGAGCAGTTCTTC. Its protein is CASSQSGVYNEQFF.

This clonotype was seen a few times. The chain is built from TRBV7-9 and TRBJ2-1; TRBD2 agrees at 12 bases. V was clipped by 5 bases and J by 4 bases; unmatched bases: 6. This CDR3 is 16 amino acids long. Germline assignment: CDR1 SEHNR and CDR2 FQNEAQ (reference sequence). The CDR3 here is CASSVRTSGEYNEQFF. The CDR3 DNA follows: TGTGCCAGCAGCGTTAGGACTAGCGGGGAGTACAATGAGCAGTTCTTC. Drawing the rest from reference TRBV7-9 and TRBJ2-1, the complete variable domain is DTGVSQNPRHKITKRGQNVTFRCDPISEHNRLYWYRQTLGQGPEFLTYFQNEAQLEKSRLLSDRFSAERPKGSFSTLEIQRTEQGDSAMYLCASSVRTSGEYNEQFFGPGTRLTVL.

The chain carries TRBV7-2 and TRBJ2-1; 8 bases agree with TRBD1. V shed 5 bases, J shed 6 bases, and the junction held 6 bases outside the gene matches. The CDR3 consists of 14 residues. The germline CDR1 and CDR2 sequences are SGHTA and FQGNSA. The CDR3 here is CASSPWGTGNEQFF. The CDR3 DNA reads TGTGCCAGCAGCCCGTGGGGGACAGGCAATGAGCAGTTCTTC.

J is TRBJ1-2 and V is TRBV18; possible D gene TRBD1, 5 bases. The length of the CDR3 is 15 residues. The ends were cut back, 2 bases at V and 4 bases at J, with 14 bases in the middle. The germline V gene encodes CDR1 KGHSH and CDR2 LQKENI. The CDR3 DNA is TGTGCCAGCTCACCAGGGGCAGGAGTTACCTATGGCTACACCTTC. Its protein is CASSPGAGVTYGYTF. The whole variable domain, remainder taken from reference TRBV18 and TRBJ1-2, is NAGVMQNPRHLVRRRGQEARLRCSPMKGHSHVYWYRQLPEEGLKFMVYLQKENIIDESGMPKERFSAEFPKEGPSILRIQQVVRGDSAAYFCASSPGAGVTYGYTFGSGTRLTVV.

V gene TRBV12-5 combines with J gene TRBJ2-1; TRBD1 aligns across 9 bases. CDR1 and CDR2 (germline): LGHNT, FRNRAP. The length of the CDR3 is 16 residues. V shed 0 bases, J shed 5 bases, and the junction held 5 bases outside the gene matches. Here the CDR3 DNA reads TGTGCTAGTGGTTTGGTTATGGGACAGGGACACAATGAGCAGTTCTTC. As protein: CASGLVMGQGHNEQFF. Full variable domain (remainder filled in from reference TRBV12-5 and TRBJ2-1): DARVTQTPRHKVTEMGQEVTMRCQPILGHNTVFWYRQTMMQGLELLAYFRNRAPLDDSGMPKDRFSAEMPDATLATLKIQPSEPRDSAVYFCASGLVMGQGHNEQFFGPGTRLTVL.

In its sample, this clonotype was seen a few times. This chain links TRBV29-1 with TRBJ2-5; D is perhaps TRBD2 (7 bases). The V and J ends lost 1 base and 5 bases respectively, with 17 bases between them. Per the germline V gene, CDR1 is SQVTM and CDR2 is ANQGSEA. The CDR3 contains 15 residues. The CDR3 coding sequence is TGCAGCGTTGAAGTTGGTGGGGGGGCCAAGGAGACCCAGTACTTC. Its translation: CSVEVGGGAKETQYF.

Only one count was recorded for this clonotype. The germline gene is not matched at one end of the junction; a read error may be the cause. The genes are TRBV14 and TRBJ2-3; no firm D call. The CDR3 spans 14 residues. The V gene's germline CDR1 is SGHDN and CDR2 FVKESK. CDR3 DNA sequence: TGTGCCAGCAGCCCGGTGGGCGTCACAGATATGCAGTATTTT. Translating it yields CASSPVGVTDMQYF.

The chain joins TRBV9 to TRBJ2-2; D unclear. Germline V gene lookup returns CDR1 SGDLS and CDR2 YYNGEE. V lost 0 bases and J lost 5, with 11 bases in between. The CDR3 has 15 residues. The CDR3 here is CASSVDLGLTGELFF. The CDR3 nucleotides read TGTGCCAGCAGCGTAGATCTGGGCTTGACCGGGGAGCTGTTTTTT.

This rearrangement joins TRBV5-6 to TRBJ1-2, with 8 bases lining up with TRBD1. The CDR3 contains 13 residues. The germline CDR1 and CDR2 sequences are SGHDT and YYEEEE. V dropped 4 bases and J dropped 6; count of bases not matched to a gene: 5. CDR3 sequence: CASSRQGLNGYTF. In nucleotides, the CDR3 is TGTGCCAGCAGCCGACAGGGGTTGAATGGCTACACCTTC. Supplemented by reference TRBV5-6 and TRBJ1-2, the full variable domain reads DAGVTQSPTHLIKTRGQQVTLRCSPKSGHDTVSWYQQALGQGPQFIFQYYEEEERQRGNFPDRFSGHQFPNYSSELNVNALLLGDSALYLCASSRQGLNGYTFGSGTRLTVV.